Described below is a single TCR beta chain sequence and its context. This clone's antigen is unknown. Base qualities are not at hand, and no much larger clone is one base apart. The data stem from a study of cytomegalovirus exposure and HLA in healthy donors (TCRdb year 2017). Notes on the research overall: In an earlier analysis of about 560 of the donors, around 290 Gb of sequence data and about 110 million unique TCR beta sequences from about 179 million T cells were reported. Typing coverage varied by locus: roughly 629-630 donors for A, B, C, DRB1 and DQB1; about 520 for DQA1; about 600 for DPA1; roughly 450 for DPB1. The T cell repertoires of 666 subjects were profiled by immunosequencing and related to cytomegalovirus serostatus. In the later analysis, no new phenotypic data were used to find candidate immune exposures; instead, reliance was placed on TCR beta sequences and their occurrence across donors. Four to six DR-DQ haplotypes were handled as single units for association and clustering because linkage in the cohort was strong. A later analysis re-examined previously published TCR beta repertoires from about 700 donors and added high-resolution HLA genotyping to investigate patterns of TCR occurrence. Class I and class II HLA loci were covered by the typing at four-digit resolution. An earlier analysis of approximately 640 of the donors applied high-throughput TCR beta sequencing to assess whether each TCR beta V gene segment acted as functional or pseudogenic. Across some 400 genotyped donors of the cohort, an average of approximately 220,000 unique TCR beta nucleotide sequences per donor were sequenced, and 15% to 20% of those sequences were non-productive. Of the roughly 400 genotyped donors, 65% to 90% were placed in the genetic ancestry cluster associated with self-reported Caucasian donors. Donor age, sex, ethnicity and CMV serostatus were compiled alongside the repertoire data. Along with the approximately 650-subject first cohort, a separate validation cohort of around 120 different subjects was used. The study was designed to test whether signatures of past pathogen exposure could be identified by cataloging public T cell receptors. Every discovery cohort repertoire had been produced on one sequencing platform. The study combined high-throughput TCR immunosequencing, statistical association of individual TCRs with disease status, and machine learning to predict cytomegalovirus infection status. An early release that covered about 600 HLA-typed donors contained around 300 gigabases of sequencing data and 70 million to 100 million unique TCR sequences. Genome-wide SNP genotypes for about 60% of the roughly 700 donors were used in a later genetic analysis, which treated that subset as a discovery cohort.

In total, over 600 healthy bone marrow donors made up the cohort. At the time of sampling, all cohort members were nominally healthy, though unrecorded immune exposures were likely present. The donor was CMV seronegative and belonged to the group of 350 or so seronegative cohort members. A peripheral blood sample was collected from each donor, and TCR beta sequencing was performed on peripheral blood mononuclear cells. Genomic DNA was extracted from the blood cell samples with the Qiagen DNeasy Blood Extraction Kit. The CDR3, cysteine through phenylalanine, is 16 amino acids long. Only CDR3 DNA remains: 48 bases, in frame from the first base. V is shortened by 5 bases, J by 0 bases, and the region joining them spans 14 bases. The germline V gene gives CDR1 as SGHTA and CDR2 as FQGNSA. Beyond this particular receptor, the publication reports: In a later genetic analysis, a missense DCLRE1C variant was associated with V-gene and J-gene trimming of TCR beta chains, and the association was replicated in an independent cohort. A total of about 180 TCR beta chains were listed by the study as associated with cytomegalovirus. In vitro tests confirmed that a few of the cytomegalovirus-associated TCR beta chains recognize cytomegalovirus antigens. Immune exposure information for the cohort was limited to CMV serostatus. Specific HLA alleles were associated with over 15,000 TCR beta sequences at a false discovery rate of 0.05 in a later analysis. A further reported finding was that TCR beta sequences accurately predicted the HLA-A and HLA-B alleles for most subjects in the first cohort. The presence/absence analyses assumed that sequencing depth was roughly uniform across donors, and that assumption may not be true. While some public TCRs were present in many individuals, most TCR sequences turned up only very rarely across donors. The classifier was reported to diagnose cytomegalovirus status with high specificity and sensitivity in both the original cohort and the validation cohort. Correlated functional status among segregating V segments might be attributable to linkage disequilibrium, but an unknown experimental factor could not be ruled out. Some IMGT-functional V segments, including TRBV6-2 and TRBV6-3, could not be distinguished by the 87-base-pair reads and were therefore excluded. According to a later analysis, TCR association rates differed among HLA loci, with DRB1 alleles showing the most associated TCRs and HLA-C alleles showing the fewest. Strong co-occurrence of HLA alleles, especially DR and DQ, made assigning TCR associations to individual alleles difficult. In an earlier analysis of 587 of the donors, most TCR beta V segments appeared in productive rearrangements about 90% or about 30% of the time, broadly matching IMGT annotations. Because counts were too low, about 15 rarely observed V segments, including chromosome 9 orphons, were left out of the earlier analysis of 500 to 750 of the donors. In a later analysis, HLA-associated TCR beta chains showed more clonal expansion and lower generation probabilities than non-associated chains that were equally common. Most CMV-associated TCR beta chains appeared to be HLA-restricted in a later analysis, and the HLA associations seemed to be driven largely by CMV exposure. A cluster of highly shared sequence variants was judged likely to represent a technical artifact of the sequencing pipeline. According to the authors, the approach could potentially be generalized to other disease states and immunological phenotypes. Several of the top co-occurrence clusters appeared to be linked to parvovirus B19, influenza, CMV and Epstein-Barr virus, according to a later analysis. A later genetic analysis reported fewer N-insertions in productive TCRs among donors in an Asian-associated ancestry cluster than the roughly 700-donor mean. HLA typing was unavailable for some donors at each locus, so association tests used only the typed subset. This cohort had only TCR beta chains sequenced, and the lack of alpha or paired-chain data limited which features could be detected.

Libraries came from the immunoSEQ multiplex PCR assay. The multiplex PCR relied on a mix of 60 forward primers for TCR Vbeta segments and 13 reverse primers for TCR Jbeta segments. The CDR3 region of rearranged TCR beta genes was amplified from genomic DNA by a multiplex PCR assay. Amplified TCR beta libraries were sequenced as 87-base-pair reads on the Illumina HiSeq System. Under the source paper's analysis protocol: Across the 700 or so repertoires, a later analysis counted 78 million or so unique TCR beta chains, roughly 11 million of which were shared by at least two donors. Raw reads were error-corrected and collapsed into unique sequences with a nearest-neighbor algorithm that merged closely related sequences to remove PCR and sequencing errors. To assign V, D and J gene segments, CDR3 sequences were aligned to IMGT reference sequences. For a sequence to be retained, at least a six-nucleotide match to both a V gene segment and a J gene segment was required. Rearrangements were classified as productive when the CDR3 lacked stop codons and remained in frame with V and J, and all other rearrangements were classified as non-productive. CDR3 was defined according to IMGT convention as the region running from the second conserved V-encoded cysteine to the conserved J-encoded phenylalanine. Sequences without an unambiguous match to a single V gene segment were excluded from the earlier analysis of approximately 600 of the donors. An earlier analysis of 550 to 650 of the donors classified V segments as functional when productive rearrangements were above 56.7% and as segregating when the standard deviation between donors was above 5%. To diagnose cytomegalovirus status from the catalog of TCR beta chain sequences, a statistical classification framework was built. In a later analysis, TCR nucleotide sequences were compared against IMGT/GENE-DB human TR gene sequences so that V and J genes could be assigned. In a later analysis, CDR3 sequences and most-parsimonious VDJ recombination scenarios were assigned using the TCRdist pipeline. A later analysis defined each TCR beta chain by its CDR3 amino acid sequence plus V-gene family, and excluded reads lacking a unique V-gene family. In a later analysis, some 600 highly shared, low-generation-probability nucleotide sequences were removed to address suspected cross-contamination and a sequencing artifact. A later analysis calculated a clonal expansion index for each public chain from normalized within-repertoire ranks of inferred template counts. A later analysis computed generation probabilities with a VDJ recombination model fitted to out-of-frame rearrangements, and checked the results against IGoR. In a later analysis, hypergeometric tests were used to score TCR-TCR, TCR-HLA and TCR-CMV co-occurrence, with a repertoire-size bias correction applied to TCR pairs. False discovery rates were estimated in a later analysis by permuting HLA or CMV assignments 20 times. In a later analysis, co-occurring TCRs were grouped with DBSCAN, and TCRdist sequence similarity was added when clustering was performed within HLA-allele-positive subsets. Repertoires with fewer than 30,000 or more than 120,000 public chains were left out of co-occurrence clustering, as were about five repertoires with anomalous nucleotide sharing. Sourced from immuneACCESS, this table was stored by TCRdb with only in-frame sequences that have V and J called. A share of the clones is absent; for the studies checked, an unresolved V gene accounts for under half, and the remainder has no known explanation. The DNA was the basis for D and trimming; V, J and clone size are from that table. The sample contains 80,000 or so clones, over 65% of them found a single time. The ten largest account for 4% to 5% of the sample.

The rearranged segments are TRBV7-2 and TRBJ1-3; no D gene call is confident. The sequence came from a man aged 35 to 55 in good health and CMV-seronegative. Sequencing was performed on PBMCs. The CDR3 sequence is CASSRERTTSGNTIYF. Here is the DNA: TGTGCCAGCAGCCGAGAGCGGACCACCTCTGGAAACACCATATATTTT.